The 15 T cell receptor beta chains given below trace back to one sample, sequenced in a study of a mutant IDH1 vaccine in newly diagnosed glioma. Time point reported: baseline, week 1 (first vaccination visit). This sample's treatment: pre-vaccination baseline after standard-of-care therapy. Here immunoSEQ multiplex PCR was the method, and the copy in TCRdb shows in-frame clones only, minus some. The sample carries approximately 54,000 clones, approximately 78% recorded once. Sequences were derived from PBMCs, sampled from a glioma patient treated with radiotherapy, temozolomide or both. These receptors all stem from a young man with glioma.

A single count supports this clone. The CDR3 reads CASSSRTGGSLYGYTF. CDR3 DNA: TGTGCCAGCAGCTCCCGGACAGGGGGCAGTTTGTATGGCTACACCTTC. The chain joins TRBV13 to TRBJ1-2; 11 bases are shared with TRBD1. V was pared by 4 bases and J by 5 bases, with 9 bases of the junction left unmatched. This CDR3 comprises 16 residues. CDR1 and CDR2 from the germline V gene are PRHDT and FYEKMQ (reference sequence).

In its sample, this clone was seen a few times. The chain couples TRBV25-1 to TRBJ1-5; D gene ambiguous. Germline CDR1 reads MGHDK; CDR2 reads SYGVNS. The germline V and J ends were trimmed by 4 bases and 3 bases, with 10 bases remaining between them. This CDR3 spans 14 amino acids. The CDR3 nucleotides read TGTGCCAGCAGTGGAAGACAACCCAATCAGCCCCAGCATTTT. The encoded protein is CASSGRQPNQPQHF.

This chain joins TRBV5-8 and TRBJ1-4; 10 nucleotides match TRBD1. J was trimmed by 7 bases and V by 3 bases; bases with no gene match: 6. The CDR3 sequence is 15 residues long. Germline CDR1 reads SGHTS; CDR2 reads YDEGEE. The CDR3 DNA reads as TGTGCCAGCAGCTCTGGACAGGGGGTGATTGAAAAACTGTTTTTT. Translated: CASSSGQGVIEKLFF.

The chain recombines TRBV5-4 with TRBJ1-2, with D unresolved. Trimming cost V 4 bases and J 1 base, with 14 bases left between them. CDR3 size: 15 residues. Per the germline V gene, CDR1 is SGHNT and CDR2 is YYREEE (reference sequence). The CDR3, as DNA: TGTGCCAGCAGCAAGAAGGGATTAGTTAACTATGGCTACACCTTC. Its translation is CASSKKGLVNYGYTF. Looking up the rest from reference TRBV5-4 and TRBJ1-2 gives the full variable domain: ETGVTQSPTHLIKTRGQQVTLRCSSQSGHNTVSWYQQALGQGPQFIFQYYREEENGRGNFPPRFSGLQFPNYSSELNVNALELDDSALYLCASSKKGLVNYGYTFGSGTRLTVV.

This chain connects TRBV7-8 to TRBJ2-7; TRBD2 aligns across 9 bases. CDR1 is SGHVS, CDR2 FQNEAQ, per germline. CDR3 length: 16 amino acids. With 5 bases clipped from V and 7 bases from J, the junction kept 15 bases outside the gene matches. The CDR3 region is CASSPTRGLAVSEQYF. Written as DNA, the CDR3 is TGTGCCAGCAGCCCGACGCGGGGACTAGCAGTTTCTGAGCAGTACTTC.

CDR3 amino acids: CASSIHANTGELFF. The CDR3 DNA follows: TGTGCCAGCAGTATACACGCTAACACCGGGGAGCTGTTTTTT. The chain is built from TRBV27 and TRBJ2-2, with D unclear. This CDR3 region has 14 residues. Trimming stripped 5 bases from V and 2 bases from J, with 9 bases between. CDR1 is MNHEY and CDR2 is SMNVEV in the germline V gene (reference sequence).

The chain couples TRBV4-1 to TRBJ2-7; D remains unclear. This CDR3 is built from 15 residues. Germline values: CDR1 MGHRA, CDR2 YSYEKL. Trimming cost V 0 bases and J 6 bases, with 15 bases left between them. This chain's CDR3 is CASSQDLRASGEQYF. Written as DNA, the CDR3 is TGCGCCAGCAGCCAAGATCTCCGAGCCAGTGGCGAGCAGTACTTC.

The V call is TRBV6-5, the J call TRBJ1-1; 8 bases agree with TRBD1. Germline lookup yields CDR1 MNHEY and CDR2 SVGAGI. With V trimmed by 2 bases and J by 2 bases, 4 bases remained unmatched. CDR3 length: 15 amino acids. The CDR3 region has the DNA TGTGCCAGCAGTTACGAGGCAGGGGGCAACACTGAAGCTTTCTTT. The encoded protein is CASSYEAGGNTEAFF.

The rearrangement links TRBV19 to TRBJ1-5; D not resolved. The V gene's germline CDR1 is LNHDA and CDR2 SQIVND (reference sequence). V was trimmed by 3 bases and J by 9 bases, leaving 15 bases between them. CDR3 length: 14 amino acids. CDR3: CASSIRDPLGPQHF. The CDR3, as DNA: TGTGCCAGTAGTATTAGGGATCCGCTTGGGCCCCAGCATTTT.

The rearrangement joins TRBV2 to TRBJ2-5; 8 bases map to TRBD1. Per the germline V gene, CDR1 is SNHLY and CDR2 is FYNNEI. V was pared by 6 bases and J by 4 bases, with 1 base of the junction left unmatched. CDR3 length: 12 amino acids. CDR3 amino acids: CASRDRVETQYF. CDR3 DNA sequence: TGTGCCAGCAGGGACAGGGTAGAGACCCAGTACTTC.

The chain carries TRBV27 and TRBJ1-1; possible D gene TRBD1, 5 bases. The germline gives CDR1 MNHEY, CDR2 SMNVEV (reference sequence). V lost 0 bases, J lost 2 bases, and 16 bases lay in between. The CDR3 runs to 17 residues. The CDR3 protein is CASSLSGNRPFNTEAFF. The CDR3 DNA is TGTGCCAGCAGTTTATCGGGGAACAGGCCCTTTAACACTGAAGCTTTCTTT.

This sequence joins TRBV7-9 and TRBJ2-3, with D uncertain. This CDR3 spans 13 amino acids. From germline, CDR1 is SEHNR and CDR2 FQNEAQ (reference sequence). Trimming cost V 5 bases and J 2 bases, with 8 bases left between them. The CDR3 spells CASSPRATDTQYF. As DNA, the CDR3 is TGTGCCAGCAGCCCCCGGGCCACAGATACGCAGTATTTT. The full variable domain, its missing parts supplied by reference TRBV7-9 and TRBJ2-3, is DTGVSQNPRHKITKRGQNVTFRCDPISEHNRLYWYRQTLGQGPEFLTYFQNEAQLEKSRLLSDRFSAERPKGSFSTLEIQRTEQGDSAMYLCASSPRATDTQYFGPGTRLTVL.

This clone was counted once. J is TRBJ2-2 and V is TRBV5-5, with D unclear. Germline V gene lookup returns CDR1 SGHKS and CDR2 YYEKEE (reference sequence). The V end lost 1 base, the J end lost 4 bases, and 8 bases lay between the germline ends. The CDR3 has 14 residues. CDR3 bases: TGTGCCAGCAGCTTGAGTATAGGCACCGGGGAGCTGTTTTTT. This encodes CASSLSIGTGELFF.

This chain links TRBV6-5 with TRBJ1-1; no definite D call. There are 14 residues in the CDR3. V was pared by 3 bases and J by 4 bases, with 12 bases between. Germline loops: CDR1 MNHEY, CDR2 SVGAGI. The CDR3 loop reads CASSYLGSTTEAFF. CDR3 in DNA: TGTGCCAGCAGTTATTTGGGGTCGACCACTGAAGCTTTCTTT.

The chain recombines TRBV7-9 with TRBJ1-2; no clear D gene. The CDR3 has 15 amino acids. Per the germline V gene, CDR1 is SEHNR and CDR2 is FQNEAQ (reference sequence). The ends were cut back, 5 bases at V and 6 bases at J, with 19 bases in the middle. CDR3 residues: CASSQSPLSGHGYTF. Here the CDR3 DNA reads TGTGCCAGCAGCCAGAGCCCGTTGTCCGGTCATGGCTACACCTTC.